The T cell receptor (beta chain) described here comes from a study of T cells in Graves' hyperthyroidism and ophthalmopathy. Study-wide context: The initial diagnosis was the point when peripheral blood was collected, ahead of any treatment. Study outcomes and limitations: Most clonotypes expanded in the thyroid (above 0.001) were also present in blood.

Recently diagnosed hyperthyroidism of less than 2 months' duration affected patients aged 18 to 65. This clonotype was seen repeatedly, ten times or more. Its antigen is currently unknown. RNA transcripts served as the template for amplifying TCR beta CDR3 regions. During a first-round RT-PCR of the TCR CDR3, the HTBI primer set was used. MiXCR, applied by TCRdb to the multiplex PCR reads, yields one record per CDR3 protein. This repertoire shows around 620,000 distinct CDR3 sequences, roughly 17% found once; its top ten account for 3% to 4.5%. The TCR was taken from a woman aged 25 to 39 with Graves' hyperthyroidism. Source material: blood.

CDR3 residues: CSARDSNPAEQYF. The CDR3 DNA sequence: TGCAGTGCTAGAGACTCGAATCCGGCCGAGCAGTACTTC. This chain connects TRBV20-1 to TRBJ2-7; D call uncertain. CDR1 and CDR2 (germline): DFQATT, SNEGSKA (reference sequence). Trimming removed 0 bases from V and 6 bases from J, with 12 bases in between. The length of the CDR3 is 13 residues.